This TCR beta chain appears in the sequencing data of a study of T-cell memory formation after mild COVID-19. Study details: Most TCR clusters belonged to a single donor.

Study results and limitations: Pre-infection memory contained some responding clones, which suggested that cross-reactive memory had joined.

TCRdb reprocessed the 5' RACE reads via MiXCR and lists one record per CDR3 protein. The sample lists 560,000 or so distinct CDR3 sequences; approximately 15% were seen once. This clonotype was picked up a small number of times. Its antigen is unidentified. Between the trimmed V and J ends, which lost 5 bases and 8 bases, there was a span of 21 bases. The CDR3 has 16 residues. Germline loops: CDR1 SGHAT, CDR2 FQNNGV. The TCR was taken from an adult woman who had mild COVID-19 (a few samples of this study predate the infection). Cell type and time point are not known. The sequenced material came from PBMCs or a T cell subset sorted from them (not recorded which). V gene TRBV11-2 combines with J gene TRBJ2-2; no clear D. The CDR3: CASSRQSHGRRGELFF. In DNA, the CDR3 is TGTGCCAGCAGCCGACAAAGCCATGGACGTCGAGGGGAGCTGTTTTTT.